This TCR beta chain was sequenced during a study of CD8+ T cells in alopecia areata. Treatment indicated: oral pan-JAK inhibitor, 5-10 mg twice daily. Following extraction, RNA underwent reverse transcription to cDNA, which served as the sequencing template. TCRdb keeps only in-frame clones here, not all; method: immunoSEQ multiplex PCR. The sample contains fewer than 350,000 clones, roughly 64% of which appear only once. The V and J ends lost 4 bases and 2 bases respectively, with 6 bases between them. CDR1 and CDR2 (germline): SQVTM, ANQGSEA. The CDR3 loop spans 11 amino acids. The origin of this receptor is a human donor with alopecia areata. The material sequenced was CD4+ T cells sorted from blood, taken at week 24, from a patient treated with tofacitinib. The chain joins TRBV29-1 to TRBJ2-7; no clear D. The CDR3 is CSVGVTYEQYF. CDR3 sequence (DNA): TGCAGCGTTGGTGTAACCTACGAGCAGTACTTC.